This T cell receptor (beta chain) was identified in a study of hypomethylating agent response in myelodysplastic syndrome. As originally analysed: Of approximately 180,000 unique clonotypes, under 2% were previously reported viral-epitope-specific in VDJdb. Produced via immunoSEQ multiplex PCR; TCRdb's table is partial and in-frame only. Clone size and the V and J calls come from that table; the DNA yielded D and trimming. The repertoire has approximately 3,000 clones, 82% of them found once; the top ten carry approximately 29%. This CDR3 has 14 residues. Looked up from germline, CDR1 is SEHNR and CDR2 is FQNEAQ (reference sequence). Trimming shortened V by 1 base and J by 0 bases, and 6 bases separated the two germline ends. This clone was picked up a small number of times. Its antigen remains unknown. Points from the study as a whole: The MDS versus healthy comparison may be affected by non-age-matched controls.

The chain combines TRBV7-9 with TRBJ1-1; D call uncertain. Here the sequenced sample was bone marrow, taken before or after starting hypomethylating agent treatment for myelodysplastic syndrome (not recorded which). This clonotype was sampled from a human donor with myelodysplastic syndrome. DNA of the CDR3: TGTGCCAGCAGCTTAGAAACTATGAACACTGAAGCTTTCTTT. This codes for CASSLETMNTEAFF.